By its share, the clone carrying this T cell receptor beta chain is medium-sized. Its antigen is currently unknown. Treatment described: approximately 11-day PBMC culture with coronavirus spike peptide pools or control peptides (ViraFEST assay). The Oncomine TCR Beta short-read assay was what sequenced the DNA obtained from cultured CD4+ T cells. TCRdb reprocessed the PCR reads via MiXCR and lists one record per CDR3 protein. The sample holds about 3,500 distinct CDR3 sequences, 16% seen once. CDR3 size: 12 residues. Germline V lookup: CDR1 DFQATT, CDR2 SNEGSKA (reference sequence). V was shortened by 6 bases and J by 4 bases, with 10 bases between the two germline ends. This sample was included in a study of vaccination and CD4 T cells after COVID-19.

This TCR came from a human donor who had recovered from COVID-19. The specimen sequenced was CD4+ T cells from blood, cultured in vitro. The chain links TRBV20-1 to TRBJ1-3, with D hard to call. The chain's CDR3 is CSATVWGNTIYF. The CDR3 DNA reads TGCAGTGCCACCGTTTGGGGAAACACCATATATTTT.